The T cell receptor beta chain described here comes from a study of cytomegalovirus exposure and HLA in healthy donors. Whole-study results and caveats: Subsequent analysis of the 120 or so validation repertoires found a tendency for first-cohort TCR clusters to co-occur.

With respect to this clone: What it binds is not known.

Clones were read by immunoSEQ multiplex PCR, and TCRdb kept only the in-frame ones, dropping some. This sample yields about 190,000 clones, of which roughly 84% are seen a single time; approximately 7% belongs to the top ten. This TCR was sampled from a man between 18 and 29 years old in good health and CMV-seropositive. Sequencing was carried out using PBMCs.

CDR3: CASSSPKEQAFF. In nucleotides, the CDR3 is TGTGCCAGCAGTTCCCCCAAGGAGCAAGCTTTCTTT. This rearrangement joins TRBV28 to TRBJ1-1; no reliable D call. The ends were cut back, 4 bases at V and 9 bases at J, with 12 bases in the middle. In germline, CDR1 is MDHEN, CDR2 SYDVKM. The CDR3 runs to 12 residues.